Following are 23 T cell receptor beta chains from one sample sequenced in a study of molecular identifiers for immune sequencing clone quantification. TCRdb used MiXCR to reprocess the PCR reads, holding one entry per CDR3 protein. The repertoire holds some 100,000 distinct CDR3 sequences, with roughly 38% as singletons. Sequenced input: naive CD8+ T cells from blood, with Jurkat cell RNA spiked in. Subset in this sample: FACS-sorted CD8+CD4-CCR7+CD45RA+ naive T cells. These receptors came from a human donor in good health. Some libraries in this study had Jurkat cell RNA spiked in.

V and J are TRBV15 and TRBJ2-7; no firm D call. This CDR3 has 12 residues. Germline CDR1 reads LNHNV; CDR2 reads YYDKDF (reference sequence). V lost 3 bases, J lost 7 bases, and 10 bases lay in between. CDR3 region: CATSRSMGEQYF. The CDR3, as DNA: TGTGCCACCAGCAGGTCCATGGGGGAGCAGTACTTC.

The chain employs TRBV5-6 and TRBJ2-7, with TRBD2 identical over 9 bases. CDR1 SGHDT and CDR2 YYEEEE come from the germline V gene. Germline trimming cut 5 bases from V and 4 bases from J; bases unmatched to any gene: 7. The CDR3 covers 14 residues. The CDR3: CASRLGTSLYEQYF. The CDR3 DNA is TGTGCCAGCAGACTCGGGACTAGCTTGTACGAGCAGTACTTC.

The rearrangement uses TRBV7-2 and TRBJ2-3; 13 positions agree with TRBD2. Germline CDR1 reads SGHTA; CDR2 reads FQGNSA. With 5 bases clipped from V and 6 bases from J, the junction kept 11 bases outside the gene matches. The CDR3 runs to 17 residues. The DNA of the CDR3 is TGTGCCAGCAGCCCTTCGACCGGACTAGCGGGAGCGGATACGCAGTATTTT. Translated, it gives CASSPSTGLAGADTQYF.

This clonotype was recorded at least ten times. This chain links TRBV7-2 with TRBJ1-5; 11 bases are shared with TRBD1. CDR1 and CDR2 (germline): SGHTA, FQGNSA. The CDR3 runs 14 residues. The ends lost 3 bases at V and 6 bases at J; junction bases unmatched: 1. The CDR3 protein is CASSLGQGVQPQHF. CDR3 DNA: TGTGCCAGCAGCTTGGGACAGGGGGTTCAGCCCCAGCATTTT.

As to this clonotype: A read error is possible here, since a much larger clone lies one base away. The conserved closing phenylalanine or tryptophan is absent in this CDR3, likely reflecting a read error. The gene calls are TRBV5-6 and TRBJ2-2, with D unresolved. V was pared by 2 bases and J by 4 bases, with 3 bases between. The CDR3 consists of 12 residues. Germline CDR1 is SGHDT and CDR2 is YYEEEE. The CDR3 region has the DNA TGTGCCAGCAGCTTCCCCACCGGGGAGCTGTTTTAT. It translates to CASSFPTGELFY.

To note about this clonotype: A much larger clone differs by one base, so this may be a read error. The genes are TRBV7-7 and TRBJ2-3, with TRBD2 matching over 7 bases. This CDR3 has 15 residues. Looked up from germline, CDR1 is SSHAT and CDR2 is FNYEAQ (reference sequence). This CDR3 reads CASSQPAGTTDTQYF. In nucleotides, the CDR3 is TGTGCTAGCAGCCAACCAGCGGGAACAACAGATACGCAGTATTTT.

This clonotype was seen more than once but under ten times. The V and J genes are TRBV6-2 or TRBV6-3 and TRBJ2-3; 7 bases agree with TRBD2. V gave up 4 bases and J gave up 4 bases; unmatched junction bases: 8. Germline-derived CDR1 and CDR2 are MNHEY and SVGEGT. The CDR3 length is 15 residues. The CDR3 bases are TGTGCCAGCAGTTGGTACGGGAGGACGCCAGATACGCAGTATTTT. Its protein product is CASSWYGRTPDTQYF.

The chain couples TRBV4-2 to TRBJ2-5, with unresolved D. Trimming took 0 bases from V and 2 from J, leaving 13 bases between them. The length of the CDR3 is 16 residues. Germline CDR1 reads LGHNA; CDR2 reads YNFKEQ. The CDR3 reads CASSQEATAIQETQYF. In nucleotides, the CDR3 is TGTGCCAGCAGCCAAGAGGCCACAGCGATTCAAGAGACCCAGTACTTC.

The gene calls are TRBV28 and TRBJ2-7; TRBD2 aligns across 16 bases. The V segment lost 6 bases and the J segment 0 bases; nucleotides outside the gene matches: 2. Germline V gene lookup returns CDR1 MDHEN and CDR2 SYDVKM. This CDR3 spans 16 amino acids. The chain's CDR3 is CASRGLAGGSSYEQYF. Written as DNA, the CDR3 is TGTGCCAGCAGGGGACTAGCGGGAGGGAGCTCCTACGAGCAGTACTTC.

CDR3 residues: CASSFGQGAYGYTF. The CDR3 nucleotides read TGTGCCAGCAGCTTTGGACAGGGTGCCTATGGCTACACCTTC. The rearrangement uses TRBV7-9 and TRBJ1-2, with 8 bases lining up with TRBD1. V lost 3 bases to trimming and J lost 4 bases; unmatched junction nucleotides: 4. The V gene's germline CDR1 is SEHNR and CDR2 FQNEAQ (reference sequence). The CDR3 has 14 amino acids.

V usage is TRBV9 and J usage is TRBJ2-3; D is perhaps TRBD2 (6 bases). Trimming pared 3 bases from V and 1 base from J, leaving 12 bases between. The length of the CDR3 is 15 residues. CDR1 SGDLS and CDR2 YYNGEE come from the germline V gene. This CDR3 is CASSACGGGTDTQYF. The DNA of the CDR3 is TGTGCCAGCAGCGCGTGTGGAGGGGGCACAGATACGCAGTATTTT.

The V call is TRBV12-3 or TRBV12-4, the J call TRBJ1-5; D possibly corresponds to TRBD1 (5 bases). The CDR3 extends over 14 amino acids. V lost 6 bases to trimming and J lost 5 bases, with 14 bases between them. The CDR3 DNA sequence: TGTGCCAGCAGGGGCAGGGAGGGCCATCAGCCCCAGCATTTT. Encoded protein: CASRGREGHQPQHF.

This clonotype was recorded many times. The genes are TRBV9 and TRBJ2-7; unclear D gene. Germline V gene data show CDR1 as SGDLS and CDR2 as YYNGEE. The CDR3 is 16 residues long. Trimming left V 3 bases short and J 3 bases short, with 19 bases between. The CDR3 here is CASSDGPGPGGYEQYF. The DNA of the CDR3 is TGTGCCAGCAGCGATGGCCCGGGCCCAGGCGGCTACGAGCAGTACTTC. Based on the CDR3 plus reference TRBV9 and TRBJ2-7, the full variable domain is DSGVTQTPKHLITATGQRVTLRCSPRSGDLSVYWYQQSLDQGLQFLIQYYNGEERAKGNILERFSAQQFPDLHSELNLSSLELGDSALYFCASSDGPGPGGYEQYFGPGTRLTVT.

This clonotype was found a few times. The chain links TRBV29-1 to TRBJ2-7, with 10 bases identical to TRBD1. The V segment lost 0 bases and the J segment 6 bases; nucleotides outside the gene matches: 8. The CDR3 spans 15 residues. Germline V gene data show CDR1 as SQVTM and CDR2 as ANQGSEA. CDR3 in amino acids: CSVEDLGTGVCEQYF. Written as DNA, the CDR3 is TGCAGCGTTGAAGATCTTGGGACAGGGGTTTGCGAGCAGTACTTC.

V and J are TRBV4-2 and TRBJ2-7; TRBD2 might be the D (5 bases). Trimming left V 3 bases short and J 5 bases short, with 14 bases between. This CDR3 is 14 amino acids long. Germline V CDR1 and CDR2: LGHNA, YNFKEQ. CDR3 protein: CASSHSGSTNEQYF. The CDR3 DNA is TGTGCCAGCAGCCACTCGGGGTCGACCAACGAGCAGTACTTC.

The chain recombines TRBV9 with TRBJ2-3; D is uncertain. The length of the CDR3 is 9 residues. The germline gives CDR1 SGDLS, CDR2 YYNGEE. V lost 7 bases to trimming and J lost 5 bases, with 2 bases between them. The CDR3 is CASGDTQYF. The CDR3 nucleotides read TGTGCCAGCGGAGATACGCAGTATTTT.

In its sample, this clonotype was seen a few times. The V gene is TRBV21-1, the J gene TRBJ2-3. TRBV21-1 is a recognized pseudogene. This CDR3 region has 14 residues. The CDR3 DNA reads TGTGCCAGCAGCCAGCCGTTAGACACAGATACGCAGTATTTT. Its translation: CASSQPLDTDTQYF.

This clonotype was counted once. The chain employs TRBV7-2 and TRBJ2-7; TRBD1 aligns across 8 bases. The junction had 4 bases not matched to a gene; V was cut back by 6 bases and J by 0 bases. Per germline, CDR1 SGHTA and CDR2 FQGNSA. This CDR3 spans 14 amino acids. The CDR3 DNA is TGTGCCAGCAGTTGGACAGGGAGCTCCTACGAGCAGTACTTC. This sequence encodes CASSWTGSSYEQYF.

This clonotype was observed many times. The gene calls are TRBV2 and TRBJ2-7; D is unresolved. CDR1 and CDR2 (germline): SNHLY, FYNNEI. The V end was cut by 1 base, the J end by 2 bases, with 12 bases between. There are 15 residues in the CDR3. The CDR3 DNA reads as TGTGCCAGCAGTGAAGTGGGGAACCCCGCCTACGAGCAGTACTTC. Translated: CASSEVGNPAYEQYF.

This clonotype has more than one count but fewer than ten. The CDR3 is CASSDSGDIRPSGELFF. The CDR3 bases are TGTGCCAGCAGTGACTCGGGGGACATTCGACCTTCCGGGGAGCTGTTTTTT. The chain uses TRBV6-4 and TRBJ2-2; D may be TRBD1 (6 bases). This CDR3 region has 17 residues. Trimming removed 0 bases from V and 6 bases from J, with 17 bases in between. Germline CDR1 reads MRHNA; CDR2 reads SNTAGT.

Note on this clonotype: A much larger clone lies one base from this, so it may be a read error. CDR3 protein: CASSLASSGNTIHF. DNA of the CDR3: TGTGCCAGCAGTTTGGCCAGCTCTGGAAACACCATACATTTT. V gene TRBV12-3 or TRBV12-4 combines with J gene TRBJ1-3; no firm D call. The length of the CDR3 is 14 residues.

This clonotype was observed a few times. The rearrangement links TRBV12-3 or TRBV12-4 to TRBJ2-2, with D possibly TRBD1 on 5 matching bases. This CDR3 contains 16 residues. The V and J ends lost 7 bases and 13 bases respectively, with 28 bases between them. The CDR3 protein is CASTVRTDSPQDWLFF. The CDR3 region has the DNA TGTGCCAGCACCGTGCGAACAGACAGTCCCCAAGATTGGCTGTTTTTT.

The rearrangement links TRBV7-2 to TRBJ1-5; TRBD1 might be the D (6 bases). The germline gives CDR1 SGHTA, CDR2 FQGNSA. This CDR3 region has 14 residues. V shed 2 bases and J shed 5 bases, with 10 bases lying between them. Here the CDR3 reads CASSLHDRYQPQHF. CDR3 DNA: TGTGCCAGCAGCTTACATGACAGGTATCAGCCCCAGCATTTT.